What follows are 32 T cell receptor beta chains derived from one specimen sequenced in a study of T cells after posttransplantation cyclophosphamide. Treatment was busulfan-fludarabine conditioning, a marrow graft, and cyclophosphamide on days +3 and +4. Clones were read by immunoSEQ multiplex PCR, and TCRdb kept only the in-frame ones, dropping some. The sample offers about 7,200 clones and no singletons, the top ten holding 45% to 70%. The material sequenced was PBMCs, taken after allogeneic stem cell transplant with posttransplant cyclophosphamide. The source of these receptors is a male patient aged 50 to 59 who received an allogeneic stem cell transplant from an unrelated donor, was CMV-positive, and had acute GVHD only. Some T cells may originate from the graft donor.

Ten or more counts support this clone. The CDR3 here is CASSKASRRENWGGNTIYF. The CDR3 DNA is TGTGCCAGCAGCAAAGCCTCTCGTCGGGAAAATTGGGGTGGAAACACCATATATTTT. V and J are TRBV21-1 and TRBJ1-3. TRBV21-1 is marked as a pseudogene. The CDR3 sequence is 19 residues long.

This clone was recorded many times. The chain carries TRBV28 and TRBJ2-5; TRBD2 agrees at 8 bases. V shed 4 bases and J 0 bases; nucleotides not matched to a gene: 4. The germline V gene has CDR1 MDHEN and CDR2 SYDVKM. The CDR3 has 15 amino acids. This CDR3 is CASSSGGWYQETQYF. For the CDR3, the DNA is TGTGCCAGCAGTTCGGGGGGGTGGTACCAAGAGACCCAGTACTTC.

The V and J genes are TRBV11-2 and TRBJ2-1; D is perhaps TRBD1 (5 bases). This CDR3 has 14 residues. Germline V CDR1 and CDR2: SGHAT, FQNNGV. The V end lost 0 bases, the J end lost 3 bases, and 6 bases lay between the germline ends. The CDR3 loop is CASSLEGLYNEQFF. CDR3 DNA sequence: TGTGCCAGCAGCTTAGAGGGGCTCTACAATGAGCAGTTCTTC.

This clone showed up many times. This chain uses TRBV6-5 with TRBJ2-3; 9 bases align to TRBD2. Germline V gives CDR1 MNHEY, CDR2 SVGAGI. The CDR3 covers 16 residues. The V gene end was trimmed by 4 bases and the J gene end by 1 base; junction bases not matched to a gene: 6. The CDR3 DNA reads TGTGCCAGCAGTTCCCTAGCGGGACTACGCACAGATACGCAGTATTTT. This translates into CASSSLAGLRTDTQYF.

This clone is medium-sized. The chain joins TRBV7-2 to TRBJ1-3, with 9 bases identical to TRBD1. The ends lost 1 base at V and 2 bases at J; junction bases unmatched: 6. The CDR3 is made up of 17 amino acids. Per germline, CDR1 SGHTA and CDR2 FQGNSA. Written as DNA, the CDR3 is TGTGCCAGCAGCTTAGGGGGACAGGGTGTAGCTGGAAACACCATATATTTT. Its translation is CASSLGGQGVAGNTIYF. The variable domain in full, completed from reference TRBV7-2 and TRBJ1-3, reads GAGVSQSPSNKVTEKGKDVELRCDPISGHTALYWYRQSLGQGLEFLIYFQGNSAPDKSGLPSDRFSAERTGGSVSTLTIQRTQQEDSAVYLCASSLGGQGVAGNTIYFGEGSWLTVV.

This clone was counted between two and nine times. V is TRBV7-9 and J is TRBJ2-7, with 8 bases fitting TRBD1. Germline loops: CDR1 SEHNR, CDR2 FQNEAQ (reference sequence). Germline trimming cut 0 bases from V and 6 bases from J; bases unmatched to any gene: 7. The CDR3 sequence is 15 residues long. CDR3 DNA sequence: TGTGCCAGCAGCTTAGCCGGGACAGGCCATACCGAGCAGTACTTC. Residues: CASSLAGTGHTEQYF. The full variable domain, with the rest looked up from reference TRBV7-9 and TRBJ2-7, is DTGVSQNPRHKITKRGQNVTFRCDPISEHNRLYWYRQTLGQGPEFLTYFQNEAQLEKSRLLSDRFSAERPKGSFSTLEIQRTEQGDSAMYLCASSLAGTGHTEQYFGPGTRLTVT.

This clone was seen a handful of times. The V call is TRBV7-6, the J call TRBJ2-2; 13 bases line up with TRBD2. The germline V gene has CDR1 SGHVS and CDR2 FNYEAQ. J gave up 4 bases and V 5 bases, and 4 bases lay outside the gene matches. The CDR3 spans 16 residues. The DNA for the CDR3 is TGTGCCAGCAGCCAGGGACTAGCGGGACTCACCGGGGAGCTGTTTTTT. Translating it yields CASSQGLAGLTGELFF.

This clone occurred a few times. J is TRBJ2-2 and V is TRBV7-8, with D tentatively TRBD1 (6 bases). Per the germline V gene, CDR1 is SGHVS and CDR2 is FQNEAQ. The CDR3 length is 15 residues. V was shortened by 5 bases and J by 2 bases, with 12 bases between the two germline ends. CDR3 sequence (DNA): TGTGCCAGCAGCCCCAGGGGCACCAACACCGGGGAGCTGTTTTTT. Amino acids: CASSPRGTNTGELFF.

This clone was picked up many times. The CDR3 nucleotides are TGTGCCAGCAGTTTAGCGGGGAAAGCCTACGAGCAGTACTTC. Translated, it gives CASSLAGKAYEQYF. The chain carries TRBV28 and TRBJ2-7; the D gene is possibly TRBD2 (6 bases). Per germline, CDR1 MDHEN and CDR2 SYDVKM. Trimming removed 2 bases from V and 2 bases from J, with 10 bases in between. The CDR3 consists of 14 residues. Together with reference TRBV28 and TRBJ2-7, the CDR3 gives the full variable domain: DVKVTQSSRYLVKRTGEKVFLECVQDMDHENMFWYRQDPGLGLRLIYFSYDVKMKEKGDIPEGYSVSREKKERFSLILESASTNQTSMYLCASSLAGKAYEQYFGPGTRLTVT.

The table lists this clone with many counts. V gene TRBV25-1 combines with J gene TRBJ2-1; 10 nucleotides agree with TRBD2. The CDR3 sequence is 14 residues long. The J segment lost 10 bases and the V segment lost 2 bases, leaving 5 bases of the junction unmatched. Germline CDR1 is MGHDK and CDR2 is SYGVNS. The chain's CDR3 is CASSEVTSGWEQFF. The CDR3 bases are TGTGCCAGCAGTGAAGTGACTAGCGGGTGGGAGCAGTTCTTC. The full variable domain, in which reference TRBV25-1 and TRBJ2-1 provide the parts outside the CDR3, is EADIYQTPRYLVIGTGKKITLECSQTMGHDKMYWYQQDPGMELHLIHYSYGVNSTEKGDLSSESTVSRIRTEHFPLTLESARPSHTSQYLCASSEVTSGWEQFFGPGTRLTVL.

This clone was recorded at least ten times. In DNA form, the CDR3 reads TGCGCCAGCAGCCGGACTAGTGTGGCCGGGGAGCTGTTTTTT. Protein sequence: CASSRTSVAGELFF. The rearrangement joins TRBV5-1 to TRBJ2-2; 7 nucleotides agree with TRBD2. The CDR3 spans 14 residues. V trimming: 4 bases; J trimming: 6 bases; junction bases outside the gene matches: 6. CDR1 is SGHRS and CDR2 is YFSETQ in the germline V gene.

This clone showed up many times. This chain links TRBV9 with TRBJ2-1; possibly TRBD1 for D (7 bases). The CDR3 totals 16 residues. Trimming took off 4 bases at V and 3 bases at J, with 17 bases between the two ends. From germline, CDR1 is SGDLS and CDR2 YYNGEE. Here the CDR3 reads CASSRAWRDSYNEQFF. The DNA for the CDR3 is TGTGCCAGCAGCCGAGCGTGGCGGGACAGCTACAATGAGCAGTTCTTC.

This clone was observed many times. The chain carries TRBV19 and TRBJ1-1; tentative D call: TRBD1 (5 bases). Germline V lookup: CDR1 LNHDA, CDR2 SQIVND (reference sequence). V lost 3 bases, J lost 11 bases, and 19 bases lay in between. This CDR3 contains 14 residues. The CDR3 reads CASSIATTGWAAFF. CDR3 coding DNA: TGTGCCAGTAGTATTGCCACAACAGGTTGGGCGGCTTTCTTT. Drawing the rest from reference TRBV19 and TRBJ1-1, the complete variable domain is DGGITQSPKYLFRKEGQNVTLSCEQNLNHDAMYWYRQDPGQGLRLIYYSQIVNDFQKGDIAEGYSVSREKKESFPLTVTSAQKNPTAFYLCASSIATTGWAAFFGQGTRLTVV.

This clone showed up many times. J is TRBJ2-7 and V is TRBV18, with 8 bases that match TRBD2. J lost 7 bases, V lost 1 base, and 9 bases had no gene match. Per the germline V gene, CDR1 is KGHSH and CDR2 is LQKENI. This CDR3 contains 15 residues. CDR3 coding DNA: TGTGCCAGCTCACCACAAAGCGGGAGCGGAGGGGAGCAGTACTTC. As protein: CASSPQSGSGGEQYF.

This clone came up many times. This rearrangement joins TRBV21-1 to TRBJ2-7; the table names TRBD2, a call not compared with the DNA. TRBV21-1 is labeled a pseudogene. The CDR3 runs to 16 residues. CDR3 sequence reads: CASFPRGPGAIYEQYF. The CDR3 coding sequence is TGTGCCAGCTTCCCCCGAGGTCCCGGAGCCATCTACGAGCAGTACTTC.

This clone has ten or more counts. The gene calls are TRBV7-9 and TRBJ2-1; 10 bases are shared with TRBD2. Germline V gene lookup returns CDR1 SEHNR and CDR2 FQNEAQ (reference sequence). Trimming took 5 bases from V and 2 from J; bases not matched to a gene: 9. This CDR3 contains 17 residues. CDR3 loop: CASSGRLAGVTYNEQFF. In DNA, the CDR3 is TGTGCCAGCAGCGGGCGGCTAGCGGGGGTTACCTACAATGAGCAGTTCTTC.

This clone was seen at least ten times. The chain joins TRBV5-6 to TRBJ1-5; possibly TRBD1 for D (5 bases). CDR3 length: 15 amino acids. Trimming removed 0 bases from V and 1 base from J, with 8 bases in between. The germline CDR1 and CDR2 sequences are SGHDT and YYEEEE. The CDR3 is CASSLEGPSNQPQHF. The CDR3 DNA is TGTGCCAGCAGCTTGGAGGGGCCCAGCAATCAGCCCCAGCATTTT.

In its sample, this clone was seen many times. The CDR3 DNA is TGTGCCAGCAGTCCCCGGCAGGGGCAATCTGAAAAACTGTTTTTT. It codes for CASSPRQGQSEKLFF. V usage is TRBV6-1 and J usage is TRBJ1-4, with a possible D match to TRBD1 (6 bases). Germline values: CDR1 MNHNS, CDR2 SASEGT. Deletions cut 5 bases from V and 7 bases from J, with 17 bases between. The CDR3 spans 15 residues.

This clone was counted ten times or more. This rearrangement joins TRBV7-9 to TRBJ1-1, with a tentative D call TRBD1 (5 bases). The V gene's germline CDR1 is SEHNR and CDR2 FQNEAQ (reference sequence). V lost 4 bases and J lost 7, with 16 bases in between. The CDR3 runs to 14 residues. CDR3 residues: CASSSSGGKVEAFF. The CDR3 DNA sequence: TGTGCCAGCAGCTCATCCGGGGGTAAGGTTGAAGCTTTCTTT. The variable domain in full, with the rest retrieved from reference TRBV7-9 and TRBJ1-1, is DTGVSQNPRHKITKRGQNVTFRCDPISEHNRLYWYRQTLGQGPEFLTYFQNEAQLEKSRLLSDRFSAERPKGSFSTLEIQRTEQGDSAMYLCASSSSGGKVEAFFGQGTRLTVV.

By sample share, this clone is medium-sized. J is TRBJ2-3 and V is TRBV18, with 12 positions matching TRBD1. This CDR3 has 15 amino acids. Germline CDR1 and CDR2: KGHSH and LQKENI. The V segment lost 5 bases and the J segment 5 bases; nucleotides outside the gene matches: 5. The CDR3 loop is CASSYGTGGKDTQYF. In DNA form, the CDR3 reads TGTGCCAGCTCATATGGGACAGGGGGCAAAGATACGCAGTATTTT. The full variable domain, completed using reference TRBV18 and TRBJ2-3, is NAGVMQNPRHLVRRRGQEARLRCSPMKGHSHVYWYRQLPEEGLKFMVYLQKENIIDESGMPKERFSAEFPKEGPSILRIQQVVRGDSAAYFCASSYGTGGKDTQYFGPGTRLTVL.

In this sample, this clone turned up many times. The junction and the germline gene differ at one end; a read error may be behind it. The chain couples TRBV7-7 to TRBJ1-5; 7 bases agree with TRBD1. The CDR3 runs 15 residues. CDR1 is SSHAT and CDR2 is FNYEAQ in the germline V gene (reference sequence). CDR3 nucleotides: TGTGCTAGCAGCCGGGGACAGCACAGCAATCAGCCCCAGCATTTT. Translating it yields CASSRGQHSNQPQHF.

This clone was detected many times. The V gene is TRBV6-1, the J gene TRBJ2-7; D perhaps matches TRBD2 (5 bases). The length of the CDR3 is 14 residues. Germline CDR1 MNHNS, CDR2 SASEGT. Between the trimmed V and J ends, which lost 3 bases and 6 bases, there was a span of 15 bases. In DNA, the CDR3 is TGTGCCAGCAGTGAGCGCGGTCCAGAGGGCGAGCAGTACTTC. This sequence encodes CASSERGPEGEQYF.

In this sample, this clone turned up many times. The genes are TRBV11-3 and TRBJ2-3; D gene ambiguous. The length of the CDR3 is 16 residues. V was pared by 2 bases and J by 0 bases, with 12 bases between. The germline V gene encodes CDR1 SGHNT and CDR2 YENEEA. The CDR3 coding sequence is TGTGCCAGCAGCTTATTGGCAACCCCTAGCACAGATACGCAGTATTTT. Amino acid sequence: CASSLLATPSTDTQYF.

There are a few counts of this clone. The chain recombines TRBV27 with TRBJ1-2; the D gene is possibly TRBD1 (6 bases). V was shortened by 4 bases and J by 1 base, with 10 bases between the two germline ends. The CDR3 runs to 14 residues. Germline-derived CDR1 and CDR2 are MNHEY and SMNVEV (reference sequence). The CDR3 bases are TGTGCCAGCAGTTCCGGACAGTTTAACTATGGCTACACCTTC. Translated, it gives CASSSGQFNYGYTF.

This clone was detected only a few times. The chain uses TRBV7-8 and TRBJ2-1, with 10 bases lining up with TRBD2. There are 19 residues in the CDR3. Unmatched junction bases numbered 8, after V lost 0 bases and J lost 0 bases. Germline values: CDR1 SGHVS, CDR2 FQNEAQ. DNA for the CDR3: TGTGCCAGCAGCTTAGCGCGCTCCCCTAGCGGGAGCTCCTACAATGAGCAGTTCTTC. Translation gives CASSLARSPSGSSYNEQFF.

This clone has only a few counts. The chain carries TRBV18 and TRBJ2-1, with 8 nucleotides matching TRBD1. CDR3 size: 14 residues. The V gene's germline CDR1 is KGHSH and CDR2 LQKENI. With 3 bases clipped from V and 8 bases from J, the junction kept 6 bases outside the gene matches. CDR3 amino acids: CASSPIGQGDEQFF. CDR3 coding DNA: TGTGCCAGCTCACCGATCGGACAGGGAGATGAGCAGTTCTTC.

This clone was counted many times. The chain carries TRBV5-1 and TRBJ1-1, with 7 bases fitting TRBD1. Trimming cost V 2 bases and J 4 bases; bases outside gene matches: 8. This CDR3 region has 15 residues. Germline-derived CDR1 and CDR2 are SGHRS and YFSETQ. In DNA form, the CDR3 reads TGCGCCAGCAGCTTTTTGAGGACAGGCGGCACTGAAGCTTTCTTT. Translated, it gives CASSFLRTGGTEAFF.

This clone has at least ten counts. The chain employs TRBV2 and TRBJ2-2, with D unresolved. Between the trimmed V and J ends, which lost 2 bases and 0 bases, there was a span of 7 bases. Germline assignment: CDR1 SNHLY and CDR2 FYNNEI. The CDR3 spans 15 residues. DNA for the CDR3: TGTGCCAGCAGTGAATCCGGAGCGAACACCGGGGAGCTGTTTTTT. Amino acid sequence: CASSESGANTGELFF.

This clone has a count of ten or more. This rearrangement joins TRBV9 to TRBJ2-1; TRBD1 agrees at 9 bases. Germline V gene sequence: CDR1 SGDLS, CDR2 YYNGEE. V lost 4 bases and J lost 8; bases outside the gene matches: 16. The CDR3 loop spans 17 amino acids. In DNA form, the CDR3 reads TGTGCCAGCAGCCCCTCCTTGGGGACAGGGCTTTCAGATGAGCAGTTCTTC. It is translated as CASSPSLGTGLSDEQFF. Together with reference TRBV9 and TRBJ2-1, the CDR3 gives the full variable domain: DSGVTQTPKHLITATGQRVTLRCSPRSGDLSVYWYQQSLDQGLQFLIQYYNGEERAKGNILERFSAQQFPDLHSELNLSSLELGDSALYFCASSPSLGTGLSDEQFFGPGTRLTVL.

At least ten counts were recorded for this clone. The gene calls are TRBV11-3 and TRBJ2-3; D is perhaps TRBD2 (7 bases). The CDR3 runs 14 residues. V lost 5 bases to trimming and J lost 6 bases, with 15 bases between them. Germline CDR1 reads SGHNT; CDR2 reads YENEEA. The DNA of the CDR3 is TGTGCCAGCAGCGGACAGATACTAGCGGATACGCAGTATTTT. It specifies CASSGQILADTQYF.

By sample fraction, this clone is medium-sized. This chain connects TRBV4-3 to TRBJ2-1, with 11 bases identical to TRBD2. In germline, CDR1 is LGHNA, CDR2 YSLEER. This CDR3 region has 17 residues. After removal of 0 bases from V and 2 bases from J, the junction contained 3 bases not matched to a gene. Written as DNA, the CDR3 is TGCGCCAGCAGCCAAGATCTAGCGGGGGGCACCTACAATGAGCAGTTCTTC. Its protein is CASSQDLAGGTYNEQFF.

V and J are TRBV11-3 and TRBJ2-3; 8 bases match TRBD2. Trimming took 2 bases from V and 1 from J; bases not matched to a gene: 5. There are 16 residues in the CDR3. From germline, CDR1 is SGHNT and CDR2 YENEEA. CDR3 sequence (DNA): TGTGCCAGCAGCTTATCCCTGACTAGCGGCACAGATACGCAGTATTTT. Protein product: CASSLSLTSGTDTQYF.